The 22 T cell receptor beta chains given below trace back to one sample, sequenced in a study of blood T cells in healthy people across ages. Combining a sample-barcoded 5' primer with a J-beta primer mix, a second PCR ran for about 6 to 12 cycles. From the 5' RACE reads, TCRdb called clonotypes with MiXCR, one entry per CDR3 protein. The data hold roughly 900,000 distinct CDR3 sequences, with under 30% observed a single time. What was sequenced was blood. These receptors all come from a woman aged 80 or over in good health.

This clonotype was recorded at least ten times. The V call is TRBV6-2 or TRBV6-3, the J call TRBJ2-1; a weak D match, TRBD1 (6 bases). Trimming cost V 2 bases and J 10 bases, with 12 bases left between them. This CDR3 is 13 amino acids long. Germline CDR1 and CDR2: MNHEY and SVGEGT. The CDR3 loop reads CASSYPDRGEQFF. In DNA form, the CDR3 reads TGTGCCAGCAGTTACCCGGACAGAGGAGAGCAGTTCTTC.

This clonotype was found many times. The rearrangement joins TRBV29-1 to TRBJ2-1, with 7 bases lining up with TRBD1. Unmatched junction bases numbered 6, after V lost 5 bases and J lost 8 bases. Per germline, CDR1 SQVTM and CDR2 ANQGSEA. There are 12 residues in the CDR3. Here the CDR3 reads CSVTRQGYEQFF. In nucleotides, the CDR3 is TGCAGCGTTACCCGACAGGGCTATGAGCAGTTCTTC.

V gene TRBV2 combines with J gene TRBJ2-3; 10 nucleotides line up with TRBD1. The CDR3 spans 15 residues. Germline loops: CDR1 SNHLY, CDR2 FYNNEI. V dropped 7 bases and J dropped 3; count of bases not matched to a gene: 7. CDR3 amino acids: CASKWTGGGTDTQYF. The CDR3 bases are TGTGCCAGCAAATGGACAGGGGGGGGAACAGATACGCAGTATTTT.

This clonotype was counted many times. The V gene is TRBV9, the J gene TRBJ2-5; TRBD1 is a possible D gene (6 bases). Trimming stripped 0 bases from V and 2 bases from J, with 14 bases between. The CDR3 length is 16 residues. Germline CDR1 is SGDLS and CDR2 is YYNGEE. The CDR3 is CASSVVTGQRQETQYF. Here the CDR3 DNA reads TGTGCCAGCAGCGTAGTAACAGGGCAGAGGCAAGAGACCCAGTACTTC.

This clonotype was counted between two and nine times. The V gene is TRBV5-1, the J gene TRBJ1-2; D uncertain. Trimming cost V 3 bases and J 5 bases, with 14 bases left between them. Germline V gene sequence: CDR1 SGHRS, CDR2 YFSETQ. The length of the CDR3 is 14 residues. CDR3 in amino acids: CASSWVGSLYGYTF. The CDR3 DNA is TGCGCCAGCAGCTGGGTAGGCAGCTTGTATGGCTACACCTTC. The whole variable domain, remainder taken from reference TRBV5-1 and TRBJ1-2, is KAGVTQTPRYLIKTRGQQVTLSCSPISGHRSVSWYQQTPGQGLQFLFEYFSETQRNKGNFPGRFSGRQFSNSRSEMNVSTLELGDSALYLCASSWVGSLYGYTFGSGTRLTVV.

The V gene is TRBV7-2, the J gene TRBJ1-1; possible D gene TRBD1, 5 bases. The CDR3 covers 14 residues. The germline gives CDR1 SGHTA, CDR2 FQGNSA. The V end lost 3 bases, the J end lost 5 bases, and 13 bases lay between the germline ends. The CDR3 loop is CASSLTEGITEAFF. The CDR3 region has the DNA TGTGCCAGCAGCTTGACGGAGGGGATAACTGAAGCTTTCTTT.

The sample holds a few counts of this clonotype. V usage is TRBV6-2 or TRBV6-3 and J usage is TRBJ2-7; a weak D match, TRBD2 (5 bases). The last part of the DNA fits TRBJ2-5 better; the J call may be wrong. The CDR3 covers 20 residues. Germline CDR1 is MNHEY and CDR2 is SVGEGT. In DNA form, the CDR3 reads TGTGCCAGCAGTTACGCACAGCGGCTAACCCGAGGCGTGAGACGAGAGACCCAGTACTTC. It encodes CASSYAQRLTRGVRRETQYF.

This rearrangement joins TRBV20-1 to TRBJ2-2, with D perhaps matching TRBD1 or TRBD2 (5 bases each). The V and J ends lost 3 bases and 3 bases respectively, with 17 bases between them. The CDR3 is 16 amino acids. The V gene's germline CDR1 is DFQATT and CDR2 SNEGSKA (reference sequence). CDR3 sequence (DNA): TGCAGTGCTAGGTCCTCGGGACGGAAATACACCGGGGAGCTGTTTTTT. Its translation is CSARSSGRKYTGELFF.

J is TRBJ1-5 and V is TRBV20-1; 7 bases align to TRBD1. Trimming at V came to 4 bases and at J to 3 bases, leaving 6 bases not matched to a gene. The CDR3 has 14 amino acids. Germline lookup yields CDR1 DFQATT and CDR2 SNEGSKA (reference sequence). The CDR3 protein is CSATEGAYNQPQHF. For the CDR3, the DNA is TGCAGTGCTACCGAGGGGGCCTACAATCAGCCCCAGCATTTT.

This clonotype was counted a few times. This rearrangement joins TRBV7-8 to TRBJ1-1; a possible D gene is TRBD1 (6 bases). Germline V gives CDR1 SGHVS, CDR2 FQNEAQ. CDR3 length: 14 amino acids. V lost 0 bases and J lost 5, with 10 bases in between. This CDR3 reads CASSLAPGQTEAFF. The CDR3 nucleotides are TGTGCCAGCAGCTTAGCGCCGGGACAAACTGAAGCTTTCTTT.

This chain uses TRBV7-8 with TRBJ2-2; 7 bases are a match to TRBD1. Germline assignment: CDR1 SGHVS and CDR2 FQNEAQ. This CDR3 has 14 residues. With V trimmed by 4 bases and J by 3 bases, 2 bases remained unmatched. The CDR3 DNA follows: TGTGCCAGCAGCTCGCAGGGGGACACCGGGGAGCTGTTTTTT. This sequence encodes CASSSQGDTGELFF.

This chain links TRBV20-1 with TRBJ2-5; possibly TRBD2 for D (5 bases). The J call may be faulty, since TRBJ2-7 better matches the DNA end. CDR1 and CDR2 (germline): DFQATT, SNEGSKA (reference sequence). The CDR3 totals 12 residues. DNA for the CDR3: TGCAGTGCCCCCAATGAGCGGATCGAGCAGTACTTC. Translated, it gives CSAPNERIEQYF.

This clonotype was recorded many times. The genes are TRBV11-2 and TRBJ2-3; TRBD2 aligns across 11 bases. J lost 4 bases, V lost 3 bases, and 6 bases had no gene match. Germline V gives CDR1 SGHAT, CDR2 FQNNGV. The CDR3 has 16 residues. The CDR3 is CASSFIAGGEADTQYF. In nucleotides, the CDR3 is TGTGCCAGCAGCTTCATAGCGGGGGGGGAGGCAGATACGCAGTATTTT.

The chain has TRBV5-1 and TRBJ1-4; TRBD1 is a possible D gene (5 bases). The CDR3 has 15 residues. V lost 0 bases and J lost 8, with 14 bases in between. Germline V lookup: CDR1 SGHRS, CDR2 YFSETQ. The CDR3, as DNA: TGCGCCAGCAGCTTGGGCGGACAACGAGGGGAAAAACTGTTTTTT. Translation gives CASSLGGQRGEKLFF.

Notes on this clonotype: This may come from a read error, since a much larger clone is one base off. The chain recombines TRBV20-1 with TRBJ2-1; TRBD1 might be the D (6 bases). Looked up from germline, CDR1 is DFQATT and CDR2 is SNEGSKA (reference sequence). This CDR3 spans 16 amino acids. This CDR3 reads CSARGQGQWSYNERFF. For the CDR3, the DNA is TGCAGTGCTAGAGGGCAGGGGCAATGGTCCTACAATGAGCGGTTCTTC.

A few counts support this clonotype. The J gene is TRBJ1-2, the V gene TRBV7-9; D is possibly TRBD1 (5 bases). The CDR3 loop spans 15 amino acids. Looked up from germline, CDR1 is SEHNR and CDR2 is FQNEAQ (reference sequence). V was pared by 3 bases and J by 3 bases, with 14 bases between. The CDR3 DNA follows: TGTGCCAGCAGCTTTCAGGGTATTCAGTACTATGGCTACACCTTC. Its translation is CASSFQGIQYYGYTF.

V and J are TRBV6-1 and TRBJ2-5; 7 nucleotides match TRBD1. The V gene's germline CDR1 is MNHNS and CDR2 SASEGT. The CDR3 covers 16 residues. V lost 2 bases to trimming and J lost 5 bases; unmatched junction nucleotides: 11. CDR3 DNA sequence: TGTGCCAGCAGTGAACTTGACAGGGCTGGGTCCGAGACCCAGTACTTC. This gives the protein CASSELDRAGSETQYF.

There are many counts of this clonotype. The CDR3 sequence is CASSSYQGVAKNIQYF. The CDR3 nucleotides are TGTGCCAGCAGCTCGTACCAGGGCGTAGCCAAAAACATTCAGTACTTC. J is TRBJ2-4 and V is TRBV11-3, with D maybe TRBD1 (5 bases). The CDR3 runs to 16 residues. V was clipped by 4 bases and J by 0 bases, with 13 bases between them. The germline V gene encodes CDR1 SGHNT and CDR2 YENEEA.

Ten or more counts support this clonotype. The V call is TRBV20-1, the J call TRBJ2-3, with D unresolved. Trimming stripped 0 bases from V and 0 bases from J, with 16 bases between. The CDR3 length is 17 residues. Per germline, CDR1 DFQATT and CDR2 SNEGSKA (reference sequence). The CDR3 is CSARDLTGRSSTDTQYF. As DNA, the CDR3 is TGCAGTGCTAGAGATCTCACCGGAAGGTCTAGCACAGATACGCAGTATTTT.

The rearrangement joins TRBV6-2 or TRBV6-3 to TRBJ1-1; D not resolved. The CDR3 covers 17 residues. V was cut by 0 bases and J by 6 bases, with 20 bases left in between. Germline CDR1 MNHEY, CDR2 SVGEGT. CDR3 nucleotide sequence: TGTGCCAGCAGTTACTCGATGGCAGGAGGGTTTGACTCTGAAGCTTTCTTT. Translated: CASSYSMAGGFDSEAFF.

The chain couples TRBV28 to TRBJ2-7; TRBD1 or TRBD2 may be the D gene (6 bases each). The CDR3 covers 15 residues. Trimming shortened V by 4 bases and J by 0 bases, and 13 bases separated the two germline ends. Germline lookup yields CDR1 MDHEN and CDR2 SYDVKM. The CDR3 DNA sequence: TGTGCCAGCAGTTGGAGGGGGTCCAGCTCCTACGAGCAGTACTTC. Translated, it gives CASSWRGSSSYEQYF.

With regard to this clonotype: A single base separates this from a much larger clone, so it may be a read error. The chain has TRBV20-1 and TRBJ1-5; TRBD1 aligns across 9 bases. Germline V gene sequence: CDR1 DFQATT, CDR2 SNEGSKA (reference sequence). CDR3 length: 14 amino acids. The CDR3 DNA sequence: TGCAGTGTTAGACAGGGGGTCGGCAATCAGCCCCAGCATTTT. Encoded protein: CSVRQGVGNQPQHF.